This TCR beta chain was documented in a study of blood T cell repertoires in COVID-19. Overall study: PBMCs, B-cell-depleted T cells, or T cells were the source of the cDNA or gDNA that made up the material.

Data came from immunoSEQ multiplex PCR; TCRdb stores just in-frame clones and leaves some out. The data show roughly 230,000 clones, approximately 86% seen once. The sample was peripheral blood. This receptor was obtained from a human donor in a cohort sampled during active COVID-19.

Here the CDR3 reads CASSEQGSNQPQHF. The CDR3 DNA follows: TGTGCCAGCAGTGAGCAGGGGAGCAATCAGCCCCAGCATTTT. The gene calls are TRBV2 and TRBJ1-5, with a weak D call TRBD1 (6 bases). Germline V gene data show CDR1 as SNHLY and CDR2 as FYNNEI. V shed 3 bases and J shed 1 base, with 7 bases lying between them. The CDR3 totals 14 residues.